Presented here are 15 T cell receptor beta chains from one specimen sequenced in a study of T cell changes during pregnancy in multiple sclerosis. Sequencing used immunoSEQ multiplex PCR; TCRdb keeps in-frame clones, though not all of them. The sample yields around 63,000 clones, around 94% seen once. The sample here was CD8+ T cells from peripheral blood mononuclear cells, taken in the third trimester of pregnancy. The source of these receptors is a female donor in good health, enrolled as a control in a pregnancy study.

The chain combines TRBV7-9 with TRBJ1-5; D is unresolved. CDR1 is SEHNR, CDR2 FQNEAQ, per germline (reference sequence). The CDR3 contains 12 residues. Deletions cut 6 bases from V and 0 bases from J, with 3 bases between. The CDR3 reads CASSYSNQPQHF. DNA of the CDR3: TGTGCCAGCAGTTATAGCAATCAGCCCCAGCATTTT.

This chain connects TRBV7-8 to TRBJ2-2; 10 nucleotides line up with TRBD2. V lost 3 bases, J lost 7 bases, and 11 bases stayed unmatched. There are 17 residues in the CDR3. Germline CDR1 and CDR2: SGHVS and FQNEAQ. The CDR3 region has the DNA TGTGCCAGCAGCTTGATGATAGCGGGGGGCCGGGACGGGGAGCTGTTTTTT. Amino acids: CASSLMIAGGRDGELFF.

V and J are TRBV30 and TRBJ2-7, with 7 bases that match TRBD1. The trim removed 0 bases at V and 4 bases at J, leaving 9 bases unmatched. Looked up from germline, CDR1 is GTSNPN and CDR2 is SVGIG (reference sequence). The CDR3 runs to 15 residues. The CDR3 DNA reads as TGTGCCTGGAGTGTATCGTCAGGGGGTGGGTACGAGCAGTACTTC. Amino acid sequence: CAWSVSSGGGYEQYF.

The chain combines TRBV5-6 with TRBJ2-7, with D possibly matching TRBD1 (6 bases). The V gene's germline CDR1 is SGHDT and CDR2 YYEEEE. There are 15 residues in the CDR3. Trimming removed 4 bases from V and 3 bases from J, with 17 bases in between. The CDR3 region is CASSTYTSRGYEQYF. The CDR3 nucleotides read TGTGCCAGCAGCACCTACACCAGCAGGGGCTACGAGCAGTACTTC.

This clone is a singleton in its sample. This rearrangement joins TRBV18 to TRBJ1-6, with TRBD1 as a possible D gene (5 bases). The CDR3 has 14 residues. Trimming left V 3 bases short and J 10 bases short, with 13 bases between. CDR1 KGHSH and CDR2 LQKENI come from the germline V gene. Here the CDR3 reads CASSPEGVQSPLHF. The CDR3 DNA is TGTGCCAGCTCACCGGAAGGGGTTCAATCACCCCTCCACTTT.

This clone occurred once. This chain links TRBV5-6 with TRBJ1-5; the match to TRBD1 covers 7 bases. J was trimmed by 5 bases and V by 4 bases; bases with no gene match: 6. This CDR3 spans 14 amino acids. Germline V gene sequence: CDR1 SGHDT, CDR2 YYEEEE. The CDR3 bases are TGTGCCAGCAGCCAGAACAGGGGTCATCAGCCCCAGCATTTT. This codes for CASSQNRGHQPQHF.

The chain combines TRBV7-6 with TRBJ1-1, with TRBD1 identical over 10 bases. The V and J ends lost 8 bases and 1 base, in that order; junction bases with no gene match: 1. CDR1 SGHVS and CDR2 FNYEAQ come from the germline V gene. This CDR3 region has 13 residues. The CDR3 sequence: CASGQGGNTEAFF. CDR3 in DNA: TGTGCCAGCGGACAGGGGGGGAACACTGAAGCTTTCTTT.

The chain recombines TRBV27 with TRBJ2-7; 8 positions match TRBD2. Germline V gene lookup returns CDR1 MNHEY and CDR2 SMNVEV (reference sequence). The CDR3 spans 13 residues. V lost 2 bases and J lost 3; bases outside the gene matches: 0. The CDR3 loop is CASSLAGGYEQYF. CDR3 nucleotide sequence: TGTGCCAGCAGTTTAGCGGGGGGCTACGAGCAGTACTTC.

This clone has just one count. The rearrangement uses TRBV19 and TRBJ2-7, with D uncertain. The CDR3 covers 12 residues. Trimming took off 3 bases at V and 5 bases at J, with 8 bases between the two ends. CDR1 is LNHDA, CDR2 SQIVND, per germline (reference sequence). CDR3 residues: CASSMWPNEQYF. The CDR3 DNA is TGTGCCAGTAGTATGTGGCCCAACGAGCAGTACTTC. The whole variable domain, remainder taken from reference TRBV19 and TRBJ2-7, is DGGITQSPKYLFRKEGQNVTLSCEQNLNHDAMYWYRQDPGQGLRLIYYSQIVNDFQKGDIAEGYSVSREKKESFPLTVTSAQKNPTAFYLCASSMWPNEQYFGPGTRLTVT.

The chain links TRBV6-1 to TRBJ1-4; D is uncertain. V was cut by 3 bases and J by 0 bases, with 11 bases left in between. Germline-derived CDR1 and CDR2 are MNHNS and SASEGT. The CDR3 totals 16 residues. The CDR3 sequence: CASSDPERTTNEKLFF. CDR3 DNA: TGTGCCAGCAGTGACCCGGAGAGGACAACTAATGAAAAACTGTTTTTT.

The rearrangement uses TRBV19 and TRBJ1-5; 7 nucleotides agree with TRBD1. The trim removed 8 bases at V and 0 bases at J, leaving 7 bases unmatched. The CDR3 sequence is 15 residues long. Germline CDR1 is LNHDA and CDR2 is SQIVND (reference sequence). CDR3 region: CASAKGAYSNQPQHF. The CDR3 DNA reads as TGTGCCAGTGCCAAGGGGGCCTATAGCAATCAGCCCCAGCATTTT.

A single count supports this clone. The gene calls are TRBV21-1 and TRBJ2-3; TRBD2 is taken as the D call from the table, unchecked against the DNA. TRBV21-1 is assigned pseudogene status. This CDR3 has 14 amino acids. Written as DNA, the CDR3 is TGTGCCAGCAGCAAGGGGGGAACCACAGATACGCAGTATTTT. Translation: CASSKGGTTDTQYF.

The chain is built from TRBV5-6 and TRBJ2-7, with D possibly being TRBD2 (5 bases). Germline V gene sequence: CDR1 SGHDT, CDR2 YYEEEE. The ends were cut back, 4 bases at V and 2 bases at J, with 13 bases in the middle. The CDR3 extends over 14 amino acids. CDR3 residues: CASSGEPGAYEQYF. DNA for the CDR3: TGTGCCAGCAGCGGGGAACCCGGGGCCTACGAGCAGTACTTC.

This chain joins TRBV9 and TRBJ2-1; D unresolved. The germline V gene encodes CDR1 SGDLS and CDR2 YYNGEE. With 7 bases removed from V and 5 bases from J, the gap between germline ends came to 13 bases. The CDR3 length is 13 residues. CDR3 nucleotide sequence: TGTGCCAGCGCAGCGCCCCCGCACAATGAGCAGTTCTTC. Amino acid sequence: CASAAPPHNEQFF.

The V and J genes are TRBV9 and TRBJ2-1; D is perhaps TRBD2 (5 bases). The CDR3 extends over 16 amino acids. Trimming shortened V by 3 bases and J by 9 bases, and 22 bases separated the two germline ends. Germline V CDR1 and CDR2: SGDLS, YYNGEE. The CDR3 reads CASSALTTGVAGEQFF. CDR3 coding DNA: TGTGCCAGCAGCGCCCTAACCACGGGCGTTGCGGGTGAGCAGTTCTTC. Based on the CDR3 plus reference TRBV9 and TRBJ2-1, the full variable domain is DSGVTQTPKHLITATGQRVTLRCSPRSGDLSVYWYQQSLDQGLQFLIQYYNGEERAKGNILERFSAQQFPDLHSELNLSSLELGDSALYFCASSALTTGVAGEQFFGPGTRLTVL.